This T cell receptor (beta chain) was retrieved from a study of T cell repertoires in aging, cancer and after chemotherapy. Background on the study: Donor ages fell into six groups from 30 or younger up to 70 or older. Study-level results: Untreated cancer patients had significantly lower blood TCR diversity than age-matched healthy donors. In each cancer cohort, median generation probability increased across chemotherapy, suggesting thymic output rebounded. In hematological cancer patients, infiltrated lymphoid organs may have impaired thymic emigration or peripheral T cell expansion.

V lost 1 base, J lost 1 base, and 8 bases lay in between. The CDR3 extends over 15 amino acids. In germline, CDR1 is GTSNPN, CDR2 SVGIG (reference sequence). By its share, this clonotype is medium-sized. Its target is not known. The template was genomic DNA from peripheral blood, not RNA. Multiplex touch-down PCR with TRB-A/B primers amplified rearranged V-D-J TRB sequences. In TCRdb, the multiplex PCR reads were re-called with MiXCR into one record per CDR3 protein. The profile covers thousands of distinct CDR3 sequences, with 44% appearing a single time and under 7% taken by the ten largest. Sequenced sample: blood. The J gene is TRBJ2-6, the V gene TRBV30; D is possibly TRBD1 or TRBD2 (5 bases each). The receptor's source is a human donor with a blood cancer. CDR3 in amino acids: CAWSDGGSGANVLTF. The CDR3 DNA follows: TGTGCCTGGAGTGATGGGGGTTCTGGGGCCAACGTCCTGACTTTC.